This T cell receptor beta chain is drawn from a study of immune evolution from preneoplasia to lung adenocarcinoma. Findings and limits, study-wide: Clonality was highest in normal lung, lower in later-stage lesions apparently.

Assay used: immunoSEQ multiplex PCR; TCRdb lists only in-frame clones, some missing. The sample holds about 8,000 clones, roughly 82% seen once. Concerning this clone: Antigen unknown.

There are 14 residues in the CDR3. Trimming left V 8 bases short and J 4 bases short, with 14 bases between. Germline V lookup: CDR1 SEHNR, CDR2 FQNEAQ (reference sequence). Material: FFPE minimally invasive lung adenocarcinoma tissue. The receptor was derived from a person aged 65 to 85 with lung adenocarcinoma. This sequence joins TRBV7-9 and TRBJ2-2, with a possible D match to TRBD2 (5 bases). CDR3 region: CASRPSGITGELFF. The CDR3 region has the DNA TGTGCCAGCCGCCCATCGGGGATCACCGGGGAGCTGTTTTTT.